The text below deals with one T cell receptor (beta chain). The antigen this receptor binds is unknown. It has no much larger one-base neighbor in the sample; base qualities were not kept. These data belong to a study of chemoradiotherapy in HPV16-positive cancers (dated by TCRdb to 2021 to 2024). Concerning the study at large: Candidate HPV-specific T-cell clones and common TCR motifs were defined by functional T-cell assays performed on cells from two HPV16-positive patients. Whether T-cell immunity against the HPV oncoproteins E6 and E7 changes during chemoradiotherapy and whether survival is affected by this immunity were examined in the study. Next, the candidate HPV-specific TCRs and motifs were followed in TCR repertoires from over 85 patients with HPV-related cancers.

Repertoires were sampled repeatedly over the course of chemoradiotherapy, so clonal expansion could be followed in the tumor microenvironment. The study at large found these results: Improved recurrence-free survival in HPV16-positive patients was associated with expansion of HPV-responsive T cells during chemoradiotherapy. Expansion of candidate HPV-specific clones and E7-related TCR motifs was observed in the tumor microenvironment during treatment, whereas no such expansion was observed for non-HPV-specific T cells. The functional definition of HPV-specific T cells came from only a couple of HPV16-positive patients, and the survival association was reported for HPV16-positive patients.

Reading from cysteine to phenylalanine, the CDR3 counts 12 amino acids. Only the CDR3 part of the read is kept: 36 bases, read in frame from the first base. CDR1 and CDR2, per the germline V gene, are MGHRA and YSYEKL. Trimming takes 1 base from V and 7 bases from J, and the germline ends sit 5 bases apart. Library preparation employed the immunoSEQ multiplex PCR assay. As stored in TCRdb, this immuneACCESS dataset retains in-frame rearrangements with V and J assigned. A fraction of the clones does not appear; measured against another copy, unresolved V genes explain less than half of the discrepancy, and the remainder lacks a known reason. The sample table lists tens of thousands of clones, just over 90% of them with a count of one. 22% of the sample is held by the ten biggest clonotypes.

Rearrangement joined TRBV4-1 to TRBJ2-1, with the D gene uncertain. This material consisted of blood, taken from a patient who underwent chemoradiotherapy. This sequence originates from a human donor with HPV-associated anogenital cancer. At the DNA level, the sequence is TGCGCCAGCAGCCAAGGGGAAAATGAGCAGTTCTTC. The translation is CASSQGENEQFF.